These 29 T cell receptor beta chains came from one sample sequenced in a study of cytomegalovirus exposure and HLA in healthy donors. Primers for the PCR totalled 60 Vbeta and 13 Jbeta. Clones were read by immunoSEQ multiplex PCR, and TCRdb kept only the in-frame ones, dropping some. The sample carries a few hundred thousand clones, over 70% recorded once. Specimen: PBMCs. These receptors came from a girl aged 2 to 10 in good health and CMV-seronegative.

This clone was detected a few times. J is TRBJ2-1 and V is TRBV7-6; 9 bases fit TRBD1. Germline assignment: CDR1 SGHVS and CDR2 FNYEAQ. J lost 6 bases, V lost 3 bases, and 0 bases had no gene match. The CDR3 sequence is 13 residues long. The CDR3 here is CASSLTGGNEQFF. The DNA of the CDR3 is TGTGCCAGCAGCTTGACAGGGGGCAATGAGCAGTTCTTC.

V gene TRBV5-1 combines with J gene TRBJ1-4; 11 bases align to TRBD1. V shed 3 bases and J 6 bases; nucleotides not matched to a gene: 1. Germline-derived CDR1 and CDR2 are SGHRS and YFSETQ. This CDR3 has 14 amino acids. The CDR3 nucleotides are TGCGCCAGCAGCTGGGGACAGGGGGATGAAAAACTGTTTTTT. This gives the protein CASSWGQGDEKLFF.

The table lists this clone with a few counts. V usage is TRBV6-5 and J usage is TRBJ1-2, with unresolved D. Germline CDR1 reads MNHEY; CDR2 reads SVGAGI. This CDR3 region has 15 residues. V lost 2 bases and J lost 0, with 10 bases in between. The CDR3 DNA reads TGTGCCAGCAGTTACCATAGGCGGGCTAACTATGGCTACACCTTC. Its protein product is CASSYHRRANYGYTF.

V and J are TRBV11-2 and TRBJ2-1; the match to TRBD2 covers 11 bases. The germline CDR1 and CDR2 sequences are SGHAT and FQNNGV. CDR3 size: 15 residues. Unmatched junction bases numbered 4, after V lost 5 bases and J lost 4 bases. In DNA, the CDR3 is TGTGCCAGCAGCCCTAGACTAGCGGGGTACAATGAGCAGTTCTTC. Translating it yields CASSPRLAGYNEQFF.

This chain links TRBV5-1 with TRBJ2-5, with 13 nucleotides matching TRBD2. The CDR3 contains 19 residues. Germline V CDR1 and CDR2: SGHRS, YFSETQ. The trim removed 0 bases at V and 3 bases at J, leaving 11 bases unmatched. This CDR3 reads CASSLGLLAGGPWEETQYF. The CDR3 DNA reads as TGCGCCAGCAGCTTGGGTTTACTAGCGGGGGGGCCATGGGAAGAGACCCAGTACTTC. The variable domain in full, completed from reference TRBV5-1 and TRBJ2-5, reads KAGVTQTPRYLIKTRGQQVTLSCSPISGHRSVSWYQQTPGQGLQFLFEYFSETQRNKGNFPGRFSGRQFSNSRSEMNVSTLELGDSALYLCASSLGLLAGGPWEETQYFGPGTRLLVL.

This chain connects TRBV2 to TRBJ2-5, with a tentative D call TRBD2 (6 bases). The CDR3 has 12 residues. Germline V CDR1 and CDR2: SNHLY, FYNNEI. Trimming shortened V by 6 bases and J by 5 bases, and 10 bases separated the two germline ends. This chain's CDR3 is CASRPRGETQYF. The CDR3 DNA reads TGTGCCAGCAGGCCCCGGGGGGAGACCCAGTACTTC.

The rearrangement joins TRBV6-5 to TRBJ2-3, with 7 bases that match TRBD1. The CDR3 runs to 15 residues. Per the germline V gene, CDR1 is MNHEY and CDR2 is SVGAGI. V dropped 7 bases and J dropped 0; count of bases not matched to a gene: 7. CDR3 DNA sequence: TGTGCCAGCACTCCTGGGACAGATAGCACAGATACGCAGTATTTT. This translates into CASTPGTDSTDTQYF.

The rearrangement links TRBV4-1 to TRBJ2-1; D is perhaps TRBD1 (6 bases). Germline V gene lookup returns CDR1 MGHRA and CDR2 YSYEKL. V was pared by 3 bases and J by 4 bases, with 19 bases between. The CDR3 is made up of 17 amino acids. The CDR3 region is CASSQTQGQILYNEQFF. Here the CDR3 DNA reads TGCGCCAGCAGCCAGACCCAGGGACAAATCCTATACAATGAGCAGTTCTTC.

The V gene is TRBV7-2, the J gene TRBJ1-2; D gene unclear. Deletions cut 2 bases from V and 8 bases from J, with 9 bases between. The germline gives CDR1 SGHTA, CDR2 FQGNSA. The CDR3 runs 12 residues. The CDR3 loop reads CASSLLGRGYTF. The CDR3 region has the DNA TGTGCCAGCAGCTTACTTGGGAGGGGCTACACCTTC.

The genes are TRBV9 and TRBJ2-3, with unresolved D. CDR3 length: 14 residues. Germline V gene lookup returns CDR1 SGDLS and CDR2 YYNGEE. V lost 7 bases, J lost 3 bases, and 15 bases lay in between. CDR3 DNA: TGTGCCAGCTGCCGCGGAAGAGAAACAGATACGCAGTATTTT. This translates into CASCRGRETDTQYF.

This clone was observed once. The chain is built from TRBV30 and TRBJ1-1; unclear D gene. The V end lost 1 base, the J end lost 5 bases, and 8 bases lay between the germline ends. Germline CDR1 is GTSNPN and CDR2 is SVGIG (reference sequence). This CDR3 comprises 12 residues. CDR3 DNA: TGTGCCTGGAGTGCGCGGTTGACTGAAGCTTTCTTT. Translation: CAWSARLTEAFF. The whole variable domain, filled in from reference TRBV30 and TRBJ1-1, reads SQTIHQWPATLVQPVGSPLSLECTVEGTSNPNLYWYRQAAGRGLQLLFYSVGIGQISSEVPQNLSASRPQDRQFILSSKKLLLSDSGFYLCAWSARLTEAFFGQGTRLTVV.

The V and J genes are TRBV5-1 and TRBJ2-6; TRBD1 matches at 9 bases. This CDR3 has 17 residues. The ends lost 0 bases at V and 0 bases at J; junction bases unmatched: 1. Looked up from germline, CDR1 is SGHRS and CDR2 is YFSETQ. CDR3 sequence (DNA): TGCGCCAGCAGCTTGGGACAGGGGGACTCTGGGGCCAACGTCCTGACTTTC. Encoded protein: CASSLGQGDSGANVLTF.

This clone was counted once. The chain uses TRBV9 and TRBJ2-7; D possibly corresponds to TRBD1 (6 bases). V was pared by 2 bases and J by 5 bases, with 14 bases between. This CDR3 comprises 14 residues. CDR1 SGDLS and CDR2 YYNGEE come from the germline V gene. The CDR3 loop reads CASSVSTGNNEQYF. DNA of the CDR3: TGTGCCAGCAGCGTCAGTACAGGGAACAACGAGCAGTACTTC. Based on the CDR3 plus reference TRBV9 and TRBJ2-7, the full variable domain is DSGVTQTPKHLITATGQRVTLRCSPRSGDLSVYWYQQSLDQGLQFLIQYYNGEERAKGNILERFSAQQFPDLHSELNLSSLELGDSALYFCASSVSTGNNEQYFGPGTRLTVT.

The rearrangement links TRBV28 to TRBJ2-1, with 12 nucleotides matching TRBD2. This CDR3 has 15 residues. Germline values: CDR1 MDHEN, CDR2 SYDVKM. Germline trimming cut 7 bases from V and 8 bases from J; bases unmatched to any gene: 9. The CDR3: CASKPSGRAVDEQFF. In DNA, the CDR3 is TGTGCCAGCAAACCTAGCGGGAGGGCAGTCGATGAGCAGTTCTTC.

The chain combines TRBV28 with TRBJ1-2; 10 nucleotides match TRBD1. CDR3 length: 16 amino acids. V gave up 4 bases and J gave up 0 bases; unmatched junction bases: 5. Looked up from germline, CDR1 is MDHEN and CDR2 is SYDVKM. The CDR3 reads CASSSDRGEANYGYTF. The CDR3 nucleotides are TGTGCCAGCAGTTCGGACAGGGGGGAAGCTAACTATGGCTACACCTTC.

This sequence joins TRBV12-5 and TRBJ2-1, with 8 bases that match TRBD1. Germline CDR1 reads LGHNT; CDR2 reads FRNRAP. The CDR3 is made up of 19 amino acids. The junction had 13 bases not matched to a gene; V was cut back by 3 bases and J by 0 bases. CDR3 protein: CASGFHPLLDRGSYNEQFF. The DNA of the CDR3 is TGTGCTAGTGGTTTCCACCCGCTGCTCGACAGGGGCTCCTACAATGAGCAGTTCTTC.

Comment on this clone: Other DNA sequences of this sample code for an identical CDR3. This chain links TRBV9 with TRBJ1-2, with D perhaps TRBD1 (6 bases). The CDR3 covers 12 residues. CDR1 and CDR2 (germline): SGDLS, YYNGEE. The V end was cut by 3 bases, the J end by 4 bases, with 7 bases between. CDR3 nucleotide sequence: TGTGCCAGCAGCGCAGGGGTCTATGGCTACACCTTC. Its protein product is CASSAGVYGYTF.

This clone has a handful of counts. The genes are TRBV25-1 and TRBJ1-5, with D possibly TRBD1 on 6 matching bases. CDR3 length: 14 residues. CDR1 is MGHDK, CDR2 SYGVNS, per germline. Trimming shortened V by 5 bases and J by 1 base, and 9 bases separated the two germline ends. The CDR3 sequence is CASSPGVSNQPQHF. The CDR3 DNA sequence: TGTGCCAGCAGTCCAGGGGTCAGCAATCAGCCCCAGCATTTT. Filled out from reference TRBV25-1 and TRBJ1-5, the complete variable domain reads EADIYQTPRYLVIGTGKKITLECSQTMGHDKMYWYQQDPGMELHLIHYSYGVNSTEKGDLSSESTVSRIRTEHFPLTLESARPSHTSQYLCASSPGVSNQPQHFGDGTRLSIL.

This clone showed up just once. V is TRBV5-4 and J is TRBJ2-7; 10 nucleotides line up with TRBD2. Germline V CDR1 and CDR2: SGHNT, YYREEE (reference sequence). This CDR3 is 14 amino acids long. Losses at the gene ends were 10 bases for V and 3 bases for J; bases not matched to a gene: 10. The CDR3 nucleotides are TGTGCCGTCGCCAGCGGGAGGGGAAACTACGAGCAGTACTTC. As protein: CAVASGRGNYEQYF.

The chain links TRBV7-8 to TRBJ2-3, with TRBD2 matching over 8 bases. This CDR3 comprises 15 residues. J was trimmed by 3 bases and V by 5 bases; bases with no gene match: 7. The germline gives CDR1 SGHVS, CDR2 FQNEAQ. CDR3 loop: CASSVAGGGTDTQYF. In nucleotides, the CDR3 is TGTGCCAGCAGCGTCGCGGGGGGAGGGACAGATACGCAGTATTTT.

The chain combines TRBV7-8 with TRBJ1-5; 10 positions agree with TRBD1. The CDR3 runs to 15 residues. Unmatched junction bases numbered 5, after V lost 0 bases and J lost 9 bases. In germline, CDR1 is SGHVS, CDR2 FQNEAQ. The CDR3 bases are TGTGCCAGCAGCTTAGCGCGGGACAGGGGTTGGCCCCAGCATTTT. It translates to CASSLARDRGWPQHF.

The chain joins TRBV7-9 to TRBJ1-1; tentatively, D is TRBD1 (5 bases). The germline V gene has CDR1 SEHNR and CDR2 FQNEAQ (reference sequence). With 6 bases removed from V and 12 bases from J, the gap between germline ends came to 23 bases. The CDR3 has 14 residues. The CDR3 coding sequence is TGTGCCAGCAGTCCAGGAGAAGGACCAGGGCCGACTTTCTTT. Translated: CASSPGEGPGPTFF.

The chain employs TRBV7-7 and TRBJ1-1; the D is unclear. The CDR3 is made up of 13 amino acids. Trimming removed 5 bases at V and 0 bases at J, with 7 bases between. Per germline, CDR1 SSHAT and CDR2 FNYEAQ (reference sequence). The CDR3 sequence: CASSKGVNTEAFF. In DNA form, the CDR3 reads TGTGCCAGCAGCAAAGGAGTGAACACTGAAGCTTTCTTT.

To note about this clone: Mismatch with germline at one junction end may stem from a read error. The CDR3 DNA sequence: TGTGCCAGCAGCTTTGGGACAGGTTCTAATTATGGCTACACCTTC. Encoded protein: CASSFGTGSNYGYTF. V usage is TRBV7-2 and J usage is TRBJ1-2, with TRBD1 matching over 8 bases. This CDR3 has 15 residues. Germline V gene lookup returns CDR1 SGHTA and CDR2 FQGNSA.

CDR3 sequence: CASSLGGGQGPTDTQYF. For the CDR3, the DNA is TGCGCCAGCAGCTTGGGAGGGGGCCAGGGTCCTACAGATACGCAGTATTTT. This chain joins TRBV5-1 and TRBJ2-3, with 7 bases matching TRBD1. The ends lost 0 bases at V and 3 bases at J; junction bases unmatched: 10. Germline CDR1 SGHRS, CDR2 YFSETQ. This CDR3 region has 17 residues. Full variable domain (outside the CDR3, taken from reference TRBV5-1 and TRBJ2-3): KAGVTQTPRYLIKTRGQQVTLSCSPISGHRSVSWYQQTPGQGLQFLFEYFSETQRNKGNFPGRFSGRQFSNSRSEMNVSTLELGDSALYLCASSLGGGQGPTDTQYFGPGTRLTVL.

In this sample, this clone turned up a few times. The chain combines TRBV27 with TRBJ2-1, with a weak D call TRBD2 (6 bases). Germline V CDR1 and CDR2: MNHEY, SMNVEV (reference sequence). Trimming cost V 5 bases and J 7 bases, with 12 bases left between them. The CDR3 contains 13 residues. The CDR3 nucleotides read TGTGCCAGCAGTCACGCGGGGAGGAATGAGCAGTTCTTC. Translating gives CASSHAGRNEQFF.

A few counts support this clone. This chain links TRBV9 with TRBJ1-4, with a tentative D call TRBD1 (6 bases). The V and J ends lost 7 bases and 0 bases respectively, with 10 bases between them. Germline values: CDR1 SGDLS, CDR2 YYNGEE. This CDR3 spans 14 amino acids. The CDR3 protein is CASSDSATNEKLFF. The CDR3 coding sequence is TGTGCCAGCTCGGACAGTGCAACTAATGAAAAACTGTTTTTT.

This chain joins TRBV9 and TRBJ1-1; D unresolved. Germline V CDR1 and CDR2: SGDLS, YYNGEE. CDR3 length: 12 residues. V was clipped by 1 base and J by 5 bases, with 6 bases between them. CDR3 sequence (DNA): TGTGCCAGCAGCGTACGGGGAACTGAAGCTTTCTTT. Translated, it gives CASSVRGTEAFF.

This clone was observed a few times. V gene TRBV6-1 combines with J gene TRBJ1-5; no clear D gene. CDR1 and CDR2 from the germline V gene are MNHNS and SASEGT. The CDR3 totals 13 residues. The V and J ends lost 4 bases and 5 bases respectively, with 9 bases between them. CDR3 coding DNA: TGTGCCAGCAGTGGAAGACAATATCAGCCCCAGCATTTT. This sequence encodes CASSGRQYQPQHF.